This T cell receptor (beta chain) appears in the sequencing data of a study of T cell responses to AZD1222 COVID-19 vaccine. Profiled with immunoSEQ multiplex PCR; TCRdb holds only in-frame clones, not every one. This sample has about 78,000 clones, with 88% found just once. As regards this clone: Its antigen is as yet unknown.

Germline loops: CDR1 SNHLY, CDR2 FYNNEI. V gave up 1 base and J gave up 8 bases, with 14 bases separating them. The CDR3 has 15 amino acids. Study-wide findings and caveats: Spike-wide vaccine-associated CD4 TCRs dominated at 160-218 and 743-854. Nearly half of spike-specific TCRs reportedly target unmutated variant regions.

J is TRBJ1-4 and V is TRBV2; D unclear. The sample was peripheral blood, taken on day 0 of MenACWY control vaccination. This TCR was recovered from an adult in good health. The CDR3 reads CASSEEGPNYEKLFF. The CDR3 bases are TGTGCCAGCAGTGAAGAAGGTCCCAACTACGAAAAACTGTTTTTT.